The 7 T cell receptor beta chains below all came from one sample that was sequenced in a study of cytomegalovirus exposure and HLA in healthy donors. Primers for the PCR totalled 60 Vbeta and 13 Jbeta. Clones were sequenced by immunoSEQ multiplex PCR, and TCRdb holds only the in-frame ones, with some missing. Of 95,000 to 150,000 clones in the sample, more than 15% were seen once. The specimen sequenced was PBMCs. The source of these receptors is a female donor in good health and CMV-seropositive.

The V call is TRBV27, the J call TRBJ1-2; a possible D gene is TRBD1 (5 bases). V was pared by 5 bases and J by 2 bases, with 12 bases between. The germline CDR1 and CDR2 sequences are MNHEY and SMNVEV (reference sequence). The length of the CDR3 is 14 residues. CDR3 DNA: TGTGCCAGCAGTCTGCACCAGGGAAACTATGGCTACACCTTC. Translation: CASSLHQGNYGYTF.

The chain uses TRBV28 and TRBJ2-2, with a weak D call TRBD2 (5 bases). Germline V gives CDR1 MDHEN, CDR2 SYDVKM. V was trimmed by 6 bases and J by 4 bases, leaving 18 bases between them. CDR3 length: 16 amino acids. CDR3 in amino acids: CASSDSGSVGTGELFF. The CDR3 DNA reads TGTGCCAGCAGCGATAGTGGGAGTGTGGGCACCGGGGAGCTGTTTTTT. Full variable domain (outside the CDR3, taken from reference TRBV28 and TRBJ2-2): DVKVTQSSRYLVKRTGEKVFLECVQDMDHENMFWYRQDPGLGLRLIYFSYDVKMKEKGDIPEGYSVSREKKERFSLILESASTNQTSMYLCASSDSGSVGTGELFFGEGSRLTVL.

This clone came up once. This rearrangement joins TRBV4-2 to TRBJ2-1, with a weak D call TRBD2 (6 bases). Trimming removed 4 bases from V and 1 base from J, with 17 bases in between. The CDR3 is made up of 17 amino acids. Germline-derived CDR1 and CDR2 are LGHNA and YNFKEQ. The CDR3 spells CASSPSSRGLSYNEQFF. In nucleotides, the CDR3 is TGTGCCAGCAGCCCTTCTTCTCGGGGACTTTCCTACAATGAGCAGTTCTTC.

The V gene is TRBV2, the J gene TRBJ1-2; TRBD1 aligns across 8 bases. The CDR3 is made up of 15 amino acids. J was trimmed by 3 bases and V by 7 bases; bases with no gene match: 10. The germline V gene has CDR1 SNHLY and CDR2 FYNNEI. CDR3 nucleotides: TGTGCCAGCACCCCCAGGACAGGGTTTGACTATGGCTACACCTTC. This translates into CASTPRTGFDYGYTF.

This clone was observed a handful of times. This sequence joins TRBV5-1 and TRBJ2-7, with 9 bases aligning to TRBD1. This CDR3 is 15 amino acids long. Germline trimming cut 4 bases from V and 2 bases from J; bases unmatched to any gene: 7. Germline CDR1 reads SGHRS; CDR2 reads YFSETQ. CDR3 loop: CASSLYRDRAYEQYF. In nucleotides, the CDR3 is TGCGCCAGCAGCCTTTACCGGGACAGGGCCTACGAGCAGTACTTC.

The J gene is TRBJ2-2, the V gene TRBV27; 7 nucleotides agree with TRBD1. V shed 3 bases, J shed 2 bases, and the junction held 6 bases outside the gene matches. The CDR3 covers 16 residues. Per germline, CDR1 MNHEY and CDR2 SMNVEV (reference sequence). The CDR3 nucleotides are TGTGCCAGCAGTTTGGTTGGACAGGCCAACACCGGGGAGCTGTTTTTT. Amino acid sequence: CASSLVGQANTGELFF.

Only a few counts were recorded for this clone. The chain employs TRBV6-1 and TRBJ2-1, with TRBD2 identical over 12 bases. Germline V gene sequence: CDR1 MNHNS, CDR2 SASEGT. The trim removed 4 bases at V and 0 bases at J, leaving 4 bases unmatched. The CDR3 length is 17 residues. The CDR3 bases are TGTGCCAGCAGTGGACTAGCGGGGGCCAGCTCCTACAATGAGCAGTTCTTC. Amino acid sequence: CASSGLAGASSYNEQFF.